Listed below are T cell receptor beta chains from one sample, sequenced in a study of PD-1 blockade in classical Hodgkin lymphoma. Only in-frame clones appear in the TCRdb table, and some are missing; sequencing was by immunoSEQ multiplex PCR. Here the sample spans about 43,000 clones, 65% to 85% being singletons. The sequenced sample was peripheral blood mononuclear cells (PBMCs), obtained at baseline. The receptors were sampled from a human donor with classical Hodgkin lymphoma. Both conserved end residues are part of each CDR3. D genes are given only for firm matches. Size tells how often a clone was seen (once, few, many) or the class of an expanded clone, and some rows leave it out.

d_call	v_call	clone_size	j_call	cdr3_aa	cdr3_nt
TRBD2	TRBV27	-	TRBJ2-7	CASSPSAGALTYEQYF	TGTGCCAGCAGTCCCTCGGCGGGAGCCTTAACCTACGAGCAGTACTTC
TRBD2	TRBV23-1	-	TRBJ2-1	CASSHSSLAASNNEQFF	TGCGCCAGCAGTCACTCTTCACTAGCGGCCTCCAACAATGAGCAGTTCTTC
TRBD1	TRBV11-2	-	TRBJ1-1	CASSLTGGETEAFF	TGTGCCAGCAGCCTGACAGGGGGGGAGACTGAAGCTTTCTTT
TRBD1	TRBV5-1	-	TRBJ1-1	CASNRDSRTSEAFF	TGCGCCAGCAACCGGGACAGTCGAACAAGTGAAGCTTTCTTT
TRBD1	TRBV5-4	few	TRBJ1-2	CASSQTGRYGYTF	TGTGCCAGCAGCCAGACAGGGAGATATGGCTACACCTTC
-	TRBV7-8	-	TRBJ2-2	CASMAGASNTGELFF	TGTGCCAGCATGGCCGGCGCGTCGAACACCGGGGAGCTGTTTTTT
-	TRBV4-1	-	TRBJ1-1	CASSPSGTWGYTEAFF	TGCGCCAGCAGCCCTTCGGGTACTTGGGGGTACACTGAAGCTTTCTTT
TRBD2	TRBV27	-	TRBJ2-1	CASTRVGLAGGPSYNEQFF	TGTGCCAGCACCCGAGTGGGACTAGCGGGGGGACCTTCCTACAATGAGCAGTTCTTC
-	TRBV11-3	-	TRBJ2-1	CASSLVGAPNEQFF	TGTGCCAGCAGCTTAGTTGGGGCTCCAAATGAGCAGTTCTTC
-	TRBV7-9	-	TRBJ1-1	CASSLGIPRGNTEAFF	TGTGCCAGCAGCTTAGGTATTCCCAGGGGGAACACTGAAGCTTTCTTT
TRBD2	TRBV27	-	TRBJ2-7	CASGNAGLAGIYEQYF	TGTGCCAGCGGTAATGCGGGGCTAGCGGGAATATACGAGCAGTACTTC
-	TRBV18	-	TRBJ1-1	CASSPSAGWLTEAFF	TGTGCCAGCTCACCGTCGGCAGGCTGGCTCACTGAAGCTTTCTTT
-	TRBV30	few	TRBJ1-1	CAWSNKEAFF	TGTGCCTGGAGTAACAAGGAAGCTTTCTTT
TRBD2	TRBV4-1	-	TRBJ2-1	CASSHATSGARLGEQFF	TGCGCCAGCAGCCATGCTACTAGCGGGGCTCGCTTGGGTGAGCAGTTCTTC
-	TRBV6-5	-	TRBJ1-1	CASSVTGTVNTEAFF	TGTGCCAGCAGTGTCACCGGGACGGTGAACACTGAAGCTTTCTTT
-	TRBV7-9	-	TRBJ1-5	CASSFGPIQPQHF	TGTGCCAGCAGCTTCGGCCCGATTCAGCCCCAGCATTTT
TRBD1	TRBV5-1	-	TRBJ1-2	CASTTTGGSYGYTF	TGCGCCAGCACCACTACAGGGGGAAGCTATGGCTACACCTTC
-	TRBV14	few	TRBJ1-6	CASSPLGGAGTLHF	TGTGCCAGCAGCCCCCTAGGAGGAGCCGGTACCCTCCACTTT
TRBD1	TRBV30	-	TRBJ1-1	CAWSVSDRGLGNTEAFF	TGTGCCTGGAGTGTCAGCGACAGGGGGCTAGGGAACACTGAAGCTTTCTTT
-	TRBV30	few	TRBJ1-1	CAWRLRGADTEAFF	TGTGCCTGGAGACTGCGGGGGGCCGACACTGAAGCTTTCTTT
-	TRBV9	-	TRBJ2-7	CASSVGGSGSYEQYF	TGTGCCAGCAGCGTAGGGGGCAGTGGCTCCTACGAGCAGTACTTC
-	TRBV9	-	TRBJ2-5	CASSLPCSGRPMRGNF	TGTGCCAGCAGCCTCCCCTGTTCGGGCAGACCAATGAGGGGAAACTTC
-	TRBV5-1	once	TRBJ2-5	CASSSQSGAQETQYF	TGCGCCAGCAGCTCACAGTCCGGGGCTCAAGAGACCCAGTACTTC